This entry lists 18 T cell receptor beta chains sequenced from one sample in a study of CD8+CD57+ T cells in acquired aplastic anemia. According to the study, genomic DNA was the template for TCR beta VDJ and CDR3 profiling. MiXCR, applied by TCRdb to the reads, yields one record per CDR3 protein. The data hold 50,000 to 65,000 distinct CDR3 sequences, with around 57% observed a single time. Patients selected for sequencing had displayed CD8+CD57+ cell expansion by flow cytometry. The source material was sorted CD4+, CD8+, or CD8+CD57+ T cells (not recorded which) from PBMCs. The receptors were gathered from a human donor with aplastic anemia.

This clonotype was seen at least ten times. The chain combines TRBV4-1 with TRBJ1-4, with D hard to call. The CDR3 consists of 15 residues. The V gene's germline CDR1 is MGHRA and CDR2 YSYEKL. V was trimmed by 0 bases and J by 6 bases, leaving 11 bases between them. CDR3 nucleotide sequence: TGCGCCAGCAGCCAAGATCGTTCTGAGTATGAAAAACTGTTTTTT. Its protein product is CASSQDRSEYEKLFF.

The rearrangement joins TRBV20-1 to TRBJ2-7; 9 nucleotides match TRBD2. The CDR3 has 16 residues. Per the germline V gene, CDR1 is DFQATT and CDR2 is SNEGSKA (reference sequence). The junction had 11 bases not matched to a gene; V was cut back by 2 bases and J by 3 bases. CDR3 sequence reads: CSARSRSGGAYYEQYF. CDR3 DNA: TGCAGTGCTAGATCCCGTAGCGGGGGCGCCTACTACGAGCAGTACTTC.

This clonotype is labeled medium-sized. The CDR3 DNA reads TGTGCCAGCAGCGCCGGGAGGGTTAATAATTCACCCCTCCACTTT. It translates to CASSAGRVNNSPLHF. V usage is TRBV2 and J usage is TRBJ1-6; no clear D gene. The CDR3 sequence is 15 residues long. Deletions cut 6 bases from V and 5 bases from J, with 14 bases between. Germline assignment: CDR1 SNHLY and CDR2 FYNNEI.

The chain is built from TRBV19 and TRBJ1-1; no clear D. Between the trimmed V and J ends, which lost 3 bases and 0 bases, there was a span of 11 bases. Germline-derived CDR1 and CDR2 are LNHDA and SQIVND (reference sequence). The CDR3 is made up of 15 amino acids. CDR3 bases: TGTGCCAGTAGTATCTCGGTAGTCATGAACACTGAAGCTTTCTTT. Amino acids: CASSISVVMNTEAFF.

This clonotype appeared many times. V gene TRBV28 combines with J gene TRBJ2-1; 11 nucleotides align to TRBD1. V lost 4 bases and J lost 7; bases outside the gene matches: 6. CDR1 and CDR2 from the germline V gene are MDHEN and SYDVKM. This CDR3 has 15 residues. CDR3 sequence reads: CASSYGQGARNEQFF. CDR3 coding DNA: TGTGCCAGCAGTTACGGACAGGGGGCTAGGAATGAGCAGTTCTTC.

V and J are TRBV9 and TRBJ2-5; weak D call: TRBD1 (5 bases). Germline assignment: CDR1 SGDLS and CDR2 YYNGEE. V was trimmed by 2 bases and J by 5 bases, leaving 7 bases between them. This CDR3 comprises 12 residues. CDR3 region: CASSVQGETQYF. The CDR3 nucleotides read TGTGCCAGCAGCGTCCAGGGTGAGACCCAGTACTTC.

This clonotype was observed many times. The V and J genes are TRBV6-5 and TRBJ2-1, with TRBD2 as a possible D gene (6 bases). Trimming removed 2 bases at V and 7 bases at J, with 9 bases between. The CDR3 is 13 amino acids. Per the germline V gene, CDR1 is MNHEY and CDR2 is SVGAGI. The CDR3: CASSYGGVNEQFF. The CDR3 nucleotides read TGTGCCAGCAGTTACGGAGGGGTAAATGAGCAGTTCTTC.

This clonotype was observed a handful of times. The chain is built from TRBV29-1 and TRBJ2-7; D gene uncertain. The CDR3 length is 14 residues. CDR1 and CDR2 from the germline V gene are SQVTM and ANQGSEA. Trimming took off 2 bases at V and 2 bases at J, with 13 bases between the two ends. CDR3 residues: CSVELSGSAYEQYF. CDR3 bases: TGCAGCGTTGAATTGAGTGGGTCAGCCTACGAGCAGTACTTC.

About this clonotype: Sequence at one end of the junction differs from germline and may be a read error. The chain combines TRBV4-3 with TRBJ1-1; no clear D gene. Germline CDR1 is LGHNA and CDR2 is YSLEER. The CDR3 contains 13 residues. The CDR3 spells CTSSQVKNTEAFF. CDR3 nucleotide sequence: TGCACCAGCAGCCAAGTGAAGAACACTGAAGCTTTCTTT.

This clonotype was counted many times. The J gene is TRBJ2-2, the V gene TRBV19; either TRBD1 or TRBD2 may fit D (5 bases each). Looked up from germline, CDR1 is LNHDA and CDR2 is SQIVND (reference sequence). V lost 1 base, J lost 5 bases, and 17 bases lay in between. The CDR3 sequence is 17 residues long. The CDR3 nucleotides read TGTGCCAGTAGTATAGTAGGGACCGGGATGAGAACCGGGGAGCTGTTTTTT. It specifies CASSIVGTGMRTGELFF. Using reference TRBV19 and TRBJ2-2 for the parts outside the CDR3, the full variable domain is DGGITQSPKYLFRKEGQNVTLSCEQNLNHDAMYWYRQDPGQGLRLIYYSQIVNDFQKGDIAEGYSVSREKKESFPLTVTSAQKNPTAFYLCASSIVGTGMRTGELFFGEGSRLTVL.

The chain joins TRBV11-2 to TRBJ2-7, with D maybe TRBD2 (5 bases). Germline values: CDR1 SGHAT, CDR2 FQNNGV. This CDR3 has 15 amino acids. V was pared by 0 bases and J by 3 bases, with 12 bases between. The CDR3 is CASSLEGAENYEQYV. The CDR3 DNA follows: TGTGCCAGCAGCTTAGAGGGAGCGGAGAACTACGAGCAGTACGTC.

The chain has TRBV12-3 or TRBV12-4 and TRBJ1-1, with 7 bases lining up with TRBD1. V lost 6 bases to trimming and J lost 3 bases; unmatched junction nucleotides: 7. The CDR3 has 14 amino acids. The CDR3 nucleotides read TGTGCCAGCAGCCTCGACAGGGAGGACACTGAAGCTTTCTTT. This translates into CASSLDREDTEAFF.

V gene TRBV7-9 combines with J gene TRBJ2-7; tentatively, D is TRBD1 or TRBD2 (5 bases each). Trimming stripped 4 bases from V and 2 bases from J, with 12 bases between. The germline gives CDR1 SEHNR, CDR2 FQNEAQ (reference sequence). The CDR3 extends over 14 amino acids. The CDR3 nucleotides are TGTGCCAGCAGCTCCCTGGGGGAAGCCTACGAGCAGTACTTC. It translates to CASSSLGEAYEQYF. Using reference TRBV7-9 and TRBJ2-7 for the parts outside the CDR3, the full variable domain is DTGVSQNPRHKITKRGQNVTFRCDPISEHNRLYWYRQTLGQGPEFLTYFQNEAQLEKSRLLSDRFSAERPKGSFSTLEIQRTEQGDSAMYLCASSSLGEAYEQYFGPGTRLTVT.

Turning to this clonotype: A clone one base away is much larger, so this may be a read error. The CDR3 end shows no conserved phenylalanine or tryptophan, and so a read error is likely. J is TRBJ1-1 and V is TRBV12-3 or TRBV12-4, with D perhaps TRBD1 (5 bases). This CDR3 is built from 11 residues. In DNA, the CDR3 is TGTGCTGGGACGGGAGGTACTGAAGCTTTCCTT. Residues: CAGTGGTEAFL.

This clonotype rates as medium-sized. The chain links TRBV2 to TRBJ1-1, with D unresolved. V lost 5 bases and J 4 bases, leaving 2 bases between the germline ends. This CDR3 has 10 amino acids. Germline V CDR1 and CDR2: SNHLY, FYNNEI. The CDR3 loop is CASSLTEAFF. In DNA, the CDR3 is TGTGCCAGCAGTCTCACTGAAGCTTTCTTT. Combining the CDR3 with reference TRBV2 and TRBJ1-1 gives the whole variable domain EPEVTQTPSHQVTQMGQEVILRCVPISNHLYFYWYRQILGQKVEFLVSFYNNEISEKSEIFDDQFSVERPDGSNFTLKIRSTKLEDSAMYFCASSLTEAFFGQGTRLTVV.

This clonotype was seen many times. The rearrangement links TRBV2 to TRBJ2-2; D is possibly TRBD2 (5 bases). Germline values: CDR1 SNHLY, CDR2 FYNNEI. Trimming took 8 bases from V and 1 from J, leaving 11 bases between them. The CDR3 is 14 amino acids. CDR3 protein: CASVPAENTGELFF. The CDR3 nucleotides read TGTGCCAGCGTTCCAGCGGAGAACACCGGGGAGCTGTTTTTT.

This clonotype has more than one count but fewer than ten. This chain connects TRBV6-1 to TRBJ2-7; D call uncertain. CDR3 length: 14 amino acids. Germline V CDR1 and CDR2: MNHNS, SASEGT. V was pared by 4 bases and J by 2 bases, with 12 bases between. DNA of the CDR3: TGTGCCAGCAGTGCTTCACGAGGTACCTACGAGCAGTACGTC. Translated: CASSASRGTYEQYV.

The DNA for the CDR3 is TGTGCCAGCAGCTCTAGCTTGGTGGGGGGGCCGGGTGAGCAGTTCTTC. Translation gives CASSSSLVGGPGEQFF. The chain recombines TRBV9 with TRBJ2-1; possible D gene TRBD2, 7 bases. CDR1 and CDR2 from the germline V gene are SGDLS and YYNGEE. The V end lost 4 bases, the J end lost 9 bases, and 23 bases lay between the germline ends. The CDR3 covers 16 residues.